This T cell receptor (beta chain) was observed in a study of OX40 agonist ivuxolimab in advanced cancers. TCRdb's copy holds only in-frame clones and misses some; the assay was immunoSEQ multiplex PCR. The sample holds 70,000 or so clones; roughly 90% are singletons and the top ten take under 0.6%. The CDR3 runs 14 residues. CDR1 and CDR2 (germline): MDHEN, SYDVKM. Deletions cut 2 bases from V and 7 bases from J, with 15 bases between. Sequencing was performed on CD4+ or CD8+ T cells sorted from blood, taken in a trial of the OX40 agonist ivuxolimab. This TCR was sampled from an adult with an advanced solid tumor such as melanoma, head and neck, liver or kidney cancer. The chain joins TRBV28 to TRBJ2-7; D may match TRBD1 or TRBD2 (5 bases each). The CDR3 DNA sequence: TGTGCCAGCAGTTTACCCCAGGGTAGGAGGGAGCAGTACTTC. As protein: CASSLPQGRREQYF. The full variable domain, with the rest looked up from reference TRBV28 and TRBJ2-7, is DVKVTQSSRYLVKRTGEKVFLECVQDMDHENMFWYRQDPGLGLRLIYFSYDVKMKEKGDIPEGYSVSREKKERFSLILESASTNQTSMYLCASSLPQGRREQYFGPGTRLTVT.